This T cell receptor beta chain came from a study of blood T cell repertoires in COVID-19. At the level of the study: From the United States, Italy and Spain came samples of acute and convalescent COVID-19. In each case, the material was cDNA or gDNA derived from T cells, B-cell-depleted T cells, or PBMCs.

Authors' processing steps: Scientists estimated how many nucleated cells there were by amplifying reference gene primers. Measured with immunoSEQ multiplex PCR; TCRdb has only the in-frame clones, and not every one. The V and J calls and clone size come from that table; D and trimming were worked out from the DNA. The sample consists of over 400,000 clones, 80% to 90% of them appearing once. V was clipped by 2 bases and J by 0 bases; unmatched bases: 9. The CDR3 is made up of 18 amino acids. Germline loops: CDR1 SGHDN, CDR2 FVKESK. This sequence was found in a human donor in a cohort sampled during active COVID-19. Sequencing was performed on peripheral blood. V usage is TRBV14 and J usage is TRBJ1-1; TRBD1 agrees at 10 bases. DNA for the CDR3: TGTGCCAGCAGCCAACTTGACAGGGGGCCTTTGATGAACACTGAAGCTTTCTTT. This sequence encodes CASSQLDRGPLMNTEAFF.